These 32 T cell receptor beta chains were sequenced from one sample in a study of early T cells in non-severe SARS-CoV-2 infection. One entry per CDR3 protein, called by TCRdb with MiXCR from the 5' RACE reads. Of some 44,000 distinct CDR3 sequences in the sample, approximately 6.3% were seen once. Sequencing used whole blood, obtained at baseline. These receptors all stem from an adult who was a healthcare worker with PCR-confirmed SARS-CoV-2 infection or an uninfected control (not recorded which).

This clonotype was detected ten times or more. The chain links TRBV29-1 to TRBJ1-1; 7 bases match TRBD1. J was trimmed by 4 bases and V by 1 base; bases with no gene match: 6. This CDR3 contains 14 residues. Germline CDR1 is SQVTM and CDR2 is ANQGSEA. The CDR3 sequence is CSVEGGKGATEAFF. The CDR3 nucleotides are TGCAGCGTTGAAGGTGGTAAGGGGGCCACTGAAGCTTTCTTT.

In this sample, this clonotype turned up a few times. The chain uses TRBV7-2 and TRBJ2-1; 8 bases are shared with TRBD2. J lost 3 bases, V lost 2 bases, and 6 bases had no gene match. CDR3 length equals 16 residues. CDR1 SGHTA and CDR2 FQGNSA come from the germline V gene. DNA for the CDR3: TGTGCCAGCAGCTTACTGACGGGGGGGTACTACAATGAGCAGTTCTTC. Its protein is CASSLLTGGYYNEQFF.

There are many counts of this clonotype. This CDR3 is CASRDSNQPQHF. The CDR3 bases are TGTGCCAGTAGGGATAGCAATCAGCCCCAGCATTTT. This chain joins TRBV19 and TRBJ1-5; D uncertain. The CDR3 loop spans 12 amino acids. Looked up from germline, CDR1 is LNHDA and CDR2 is SQIVND (reference sequence). Trimming shortened V by 6 bases and J by 0 bases, and 3 bases separated the two germline ends.

Written as DNA, the CDR3 is TGTGCCAGCAGGCATAGTCGGCCGATTGGAGCAGATACGCAGTATTTT. Its translation is CASRHSRPIGADTQYF. The chain joins TRBV6-2 or TRBV6-3 to TRBJ2-3; no definite D call. Germline V gives CDR1 MNHEY, CDR2 SVGEGT. CDR3 length equals 16 residues. V was clipped by 6 bases and J by 4 bases, with 20 bases between them.

Only a few counts were recorded for this clonotype. V and J are TRBV1 and TRBJ2-1; the DNA was not compared with TRBD1, the D call given in the table. TRBV1 is a pseudogene locus. The CDR3 is 17 residues long. Here the CDR3 reads CTSSRLDGALSYNEQFF. The CDR3 region has the DNA TGCACCAGCAGCCGCCTTGACGGGGCTCTCTCCTACAATGAGCAGTTCTTC.

For this clonotype: One end of the junction does not line up with germline, which may come from a read error. The V call is TRBV7-9, the J call TRBJ1-1, with 7 bases aligning to TRBD1. Germline CDR1 reads SEHNR; CDR2 reads FQNEAQ (reference sequence). This CDR3 contains 15 residues. This CDR3 is CASNLVWDRNTEAFF. The DNA of the CDR3 is TGTGCCAGCAACTTAGTTTGGGACAGGAACACTGAAGCTTTCTTT.

This clonotype was observed at least ten times. This rearrangement joins TRBV20-1 to TRBJ1-6; 10 nucleotides match TRBD1. J lost 9 bases, V lost 6 bases, and 14 bases had no gene match. CDR1 is DFQATT, CDR2 SNEGSKA, per germline (reference sequence). This CDR3 region has 16 residues. Here the CDR3 reads CSAATLGQGFGSPLHF. The CDR3 DNA follows: TGCAGTGCCGCCACCCTGGGACAGGGGTTTGGTTCACCCCTCCACTTT.

This clonotype was seen only a few times. The chain joins TRBV12-3 or TRBV12-4 to TRBJ2-1; D might be TRBD1 (6 bases). Trimming pared 6 bases from V and 0 bases from J, leaving 9 bases between. The CDR3 totals 14 residues. This chain's CDR3 is CASRTGSSYNEQFF. The CDR3 nucleotides read TGTGCCAGCAGAACAGGGAGCTCCTACAATGAGCAGTTCTTC.

This clonotype came up many times. This chain joins TRBV6-1 and TRBJ1-2, with 8 bases lining up with TRBD1. CDR3 length equals 16 residues. V shed 10 bases, J shed 3 bases, and the junction held 16 bases outside the gene matches. Germline V gives CDR1 MNHNS, CDR2 SASEGT. The CDR3 bases are TGTGCCATCTCGCGGTCCAGGGGGCGCGTGGACTATGGCTACACCTTC. Translation: CAISRSRGRVDYGYTF.

This clonotype was observed many times. Mismatch with germline at one junction end may stem from a read error. This sequence joins TRBV10-2 and TRBJ2-7, with D possibly TRBD2 on 6 matching bases. CDR3 size: 15 residues. Germline V gives CDR1 WSHSY, CDR2 SAAADI. The CDR3 sequence is CASSEPGLNSDEQYF. The CDR3 DNA is TGCGCCAGCAGTGAACCGGGACTGAACTCCGACGAGCAGTACTTC.

The table lists this clonotype with a few counts. The CDR3 region is CASSPPISTDTQYF. The DNA of the CDR3 is TGTGCCAGCTCACCTCCGATCTCCACAGATACGCAGTATTTT. V and J are TRBV18 and TRBJ2-3; no definite D call. The CDR3 has 14 residues. Germline V gene sequence: CDR1 KGHSH, CDR2 LQKENI. Deletions cut 3 bases from V and 2 bases from J, with 9 bases between. The full variable domain, its missing parts supplied by reference TRBV18 and TRBJ2-3, is NAGVMQNPRHLVRRRGQEARLRCSPMKGHSHVYWYRQLPEEGLKFMVYLQKENIIDESGMPKERFSAEFPKEGPSILRIQQVVRGDSAAYFCASSPPISTDTQYFGPGTRLTVL.

This chain uses TRBV20-1 with TRBJ1-1; no clear D gene. This CDR3 is 13 amino acids long. CDR1 is DFQATT, CDR2 SNEGSKA, per germline (reference sequence). Trimming cost V 0 bases and J 0 bases, with 5 bases left between them. The CDR3 spells CSAREQMNTEAFF. CDR3 bases: TGCAGTGCTAGAGAACAGATGAACACTGAAGCTTTCTTT.

This clonotype has more than one count but fewer than ten. This chain connects TRBV20-1 to TRBJ2-5; D ambiguous. V was cut by 5 bases and J by 5 bases, with 9 bases left in between. The CDR3 has 11 residues. Per the germline V gene, CDR1 is DFQATT and CDR2 is SNEGSKA (reference sequence). CDR3: CSAWSRETQYF. CDR3 nucleotides: TGCAGTGCTTGGAGTAGGGAGACCCAGTACTTC.

This clonotype was observed at least ten times. The genes are TRBV20-1 and TRBJ1-4; D is undetermined. This CDR3 region has 15 residues. V was clipped by 0 bases and J by 8 bases, with 16 bases between them. CDR1 is DFQATT, CDR2 SNEGSKA, per germline (reference sequence). The CDR3 loop reads CSARDAGPTGEKLFF. The CDR3 DNA sequence: TGCAGTGCTAGAGATGCTGGACCTACCGGGGAAAAACTGTTTTTT.

This clonotype was seen at least ten times. The CDR3 loop reads CASSLVEGLSTEAFF. The CDR3 DNA reads as TGTGCCAGCAGCTTGGTTGAGGGTTTATCAACTGAAGCTTTCTTT. The chain is built from TRBV7-8 and TRBJ1-1, with D unresolved. This CDR3 comprises 15 residues. The germline CDR1 and CDR2 sequences are SGHVS and FQNEAQ. V lost 3 bases and J 5 bases, leaving 16 bases between the germline ends.

This clonotype was detected a few times. The chain carries TRBV28 and TRBJ2-7; 9 bases agree with TRBD1. With 4 bases clipped from V and 5 bases from J, the junction kept 6 bases outside the gene matches. The CDR3 covers 14 residues. Per the germline V gene, CDR1 is MDHEN and CDR2 is SYDVKM. The CDR3 here is CASSYRGRFNEQYF. The DNA of the CDR3 is TGTGCCAGCAGTTACAGGGGGCGCTTCAACGAGCAGTACTTC.

The sample holds a few counts of this clonotype. This chain joins TRBV5-1 and TRBJ1-3; tentative D call: TRBD1 (5 bases). Per the germline V gene, CDR1 is SGHRS and CDR2 is YFSETQ. The CDR3 has 16 residues. V was pared by 3 bases and J by 0 bases, with 13 bases between. CDR3 protein: CASSSPDTSSGNTIYF. DNA for the CDR3: TGCGCCAGCAGCTCCCCGGACACCTCCTCTGGAAACACCATATATTTT.

This clonotype was detected ten times or more. The rearrangement uses TRBV4-3 and TRBJ2-7; D is unclear. The V end lost 0 bases, the J end lost 4 bases, and 7 bases lay between the germline ends. There are 13 residues in the CDR3. CDR1 LGHNA and CDR2 YSLEER come from the germline V gene. The CDR3 protein is CASSQDQAYEQYF. CDR3 DNA sequence: TGCGCCAGCAGCCAAGATCAAGCTTACGAGCAGTACTTC.

This clonotype appeared many times. The J gene is TRBJ2-6, the V gene TRBV7-9; D is perhaps TRBD1 (5 bases). Germline V CDR1 and CDR2: SEHNR, FQNEAQ (reference sequence). The CDR3 runs to 15 residues. V dropped 3 bases and J dropped 0 bases, with 6 bases sitting between them. The CDR3 here is CASSFQGSGANVLTF. CDR3 nucleotides: TGTGCCAGCAGCTTCCAGGGCTCTGGGGCCAACGTCCTGACTTTC.

This clonotype was observed at least ten times. V is TRBV2 and J is TRBJ2-4, with D perhaps TRBD2 (6 bases). The germline gives CDR1 SNHLY, CDR2 FYNNEI. Trimming left V 6 bases short and J 5 bases short, with 17 bases between. This CDR3 has 15 amino acids. CDR3 nucleotides: TGTGCCAGCAGGGGAGGACAAGCAGTGGAAAACATTCAGTACTTC. It translates to CASRGGQAVENIQYF. The variable domain in full, completed from reference TRBV2 and TRBJ2-4, reads EPEVTQTPSHQVTQMGQEVILRCVPISNHLYFYWYRQILGQKVEFLVSFYNNEISEKSEIFDDQFSVERPDGSNFTLKIRSTKLEDSAMYFCASRGGQAVENIQYFGAGTRLSVL.

As for this clonotype: A much larger clone differs from this one at a single base, so this may be a read error. The CDR3 DNA reads as TGTGCCAGCAGCTCGACAAAAAATAATGGCCACACCTTC. Encoded protein: CASSSTKNNGHTF. V usage is TRBV5-6 and J usage is TRBJ1-2, with D unclear. CDR1 and CDR2 (germline): SGHDT, YYEEEE. The CDR3 runs to 13 residues.

The sample holds many counts of this clonotype. V usage is TRBV2 and J usage is TRBJ2-1; D possibly corresponds to TRBD1 (6 bases). V lost 6 bases, J lost 8 bases, and 20 bases lay in between. This CDR3 has 15 residues. Germline assignment: CDR1 SNHLY and CDR2 FYNNEI. The chain's CDR3 is CASRRGMILVYEQFF. The CDR3 DNA follows: TGTGCCAGCAGGAGGGGGATGATATTGGTCTATGAGCAGTTCTTC.

This clonotype was seen repeatedly, ten times or more. V gene TRBV5-1 combines with J gene TRBJ1-1; 7 nucleotides line up with TRBD1. CDR1 and CDR2 from the germline V gene are SGHRS and YFSETQ. CDR3 length: 16 amino acids. V shed 0 bases, J shed 1 base, and the junction held 6 bases outside the gene matches. The CDR3 DNA follows: TGCGCCAGCAGCTTGGACCCGACAGGGAGGAACACTGAAGCTTTCTTT. Amino acid sequence: CASSLDPTGRNTEAFF.

In its sample, this clonotype was seen a few times. The rearrangement uses TRBV11-3 and TRBJ2-1, with D maybe TRBD1 (6 bases). The CDR3 runs to 15 residues. From germline, CDR1 is SGHNT and CDR2 YENEEA. The V end lost 5 bases, the J end lost 6 bases, and 17 bases lay between the germline ends. CDR3 region: CASSPGEIYGNEQFF. The CDR3 bases are TGTGCCAGCAGCCCAGGGGAAATTTACGGCAATGAGCAGTTCTTC.

This clonotype was observed at least ten times. The chain carries TRBV28 and TRBJ2-6; D may be TRBD2 (6 bases). Germline V lookup: CDR1 MDHEN, CDR2 SYDVKM. This CDR3 is 15 amino acids long. Trimming took 5 bases from V and 1 from J, leaving 9 bases between them. CDR3 in amino acids: CASSGGGSGANVLTF. CDR3 bases: TGTGCCAGCAGTGGAGGAGGGTCTGGGGCCAACGTCCTGACTTTC. The whole variable domain, filled in from reference TRBV28 and TRBJ2-6, reads DVKVTQSSRYLVKRTGEKVFLECVQDMDHENMFWYRQDPGLGLRLIYFSYDVKMKEKGDIPEGYSVSREKKERFSLILESASTNQTSMYLCASSGGGSGANVLTFGAGSRLTVL.

The genes are TRBV7-2 and TRBJ2-1; unclear D gene. Per germline, CDR1 SGHTA and CDR2 FQGNSA. Trimming stripped 2 bases from V and 7 bases from J, with 3 bases between. The CDR3 is 11 residues long. The CDR3 sequence is CASSLTNEQFF. The CDR3 region has the DNA TGTGCCAGCAGCTTAACTAATGAGCAGTTCTTC.

The CDR3 DNA reads TGTGCCAGCAGTCGAACGTTCGACGGGGGCGATGGCTACACCTTC. Translation gives CASSRTFDGGDGYTF. This chain connects TRBV6-5 to TRBJ1-2, with D perhaps TRBD1 (6 bases). The CDR3 has 15 residues. The V gene's germline CDR1 is MNHEY and CDR2 SVGAGI. Trimming removed 5 bases from V and 6 bases from J, with 19 bases in between.

V gene TRBV24-1 combines with J gene TRBJ1-6; D is uncertain. CDR1 is KGHDR, CDR2 SFDVKD, per germline. V lost 5 bases to trimming and J lost 7 bases, with 8 bases between them. This CDR3 has 13 amino acids. CDR3 sequence (DNA): TGTGCCACCAGTGCTTATCCGAATTCACCCCTCCACTTT. Translated, it gives CATSAYPNSPLHF.

This clonotype was recorded many times. This chain joins TRBV24-1 and TRBJ1-2; D ambiguous. CDR3 length: 13 residues. From germline, CDR1 is KGHDR and CDR2 SFDVKD. Trimming took 0 bases from V and 7 from J, leaving 8 bases between them. The CDR3 DNA sequence: TGTGCCACCAGTGATTTGCGCAGAGGTGGCTACACCTTC. It translates to CATSDLRRGGYTF.

Ten or more counts support this clonotype. The chain combines TRBV7-9 with TRBJ2-2; D might be TRBD2 (6 bases). V lost 2 bases, J lost 0 bases, and 19 bases lay in between. The CDR3 totals 19 residues. Germline CDR1 and CDR2: SEHNR and FQNEAQ (reference sequence). The DNA of the CDR3 is TGTGCCAGCAGCTTAAGGCTTAGTAGGGACTCCACGAACACCGGGGAGCTGTTTTTT. It translates to CASSLRLSRDSTNTGELFF. The full variable domain, with the rest looked up from reference TRBV7-9 and TRBJ2-2, is DTGVSQNPRHKITKRGQNVTFRCDPISEHNRLYWYRQTLGQGPEFLTYFQNEAQLEKSRLLSDRFSAERPKGSFSTLEIQRTEQGDSAMYLCASSLRLSRDSTNTGELFFGEGSRLTVL.

This clonotype has a handful of counts. This chain links TRBV28 with TRBJ2-2; 11 nucleotides match TRBD2. Germline assignment: CDR1 MDHEN and CDR2 SYDVKM. The CDR3 covers 19 residues. Trimming at V came to 2 bases and at J to 0 bases, leaving 8 bases not matched to a gene. CDR3 sequence reads: CASSLPTSGGSSNTGELFF. CDR3 bases: TGTGCCAGCAGTTTACCCACTAGCGGGGGCTCGTCGAACACCGGGGAGCTGTTTTTT.

Ten or more counts support this clonotype. The chain's CDR3 is CASSLAGGRYGYTF. The CDR3 bases are TGTGCCAGCAGCTTGGCCGGGGGGCGGTATGGCTACACCTTC. The genes are TRBV5-4 and TRBJ1-2, with a possible D match to TRBD1 (6 bases). There are 14 residues in the CDR3. Germline CDR1 and CDR2: SGHNT and YYREEE (reference sequence). With 0 bases removed from V and 5 bases from J, the gap between germline ends came to 11 bases.